This is a list of T cell receptor beta chains from one sample in a study of shared clonotypes between healthy human individuals. The repertoire was sequenced with immunoSEQ multiplex PCR; TCRdb's copy has only in-frame clones and lacks some. The sample has hundreds of thousands of clones, 74% seen once. The sequenced material came from memory CD4+ T cells sorted from blood. The source is a woman aged 30 to 39 in good health. CDR3s include the opening cysteine and the closing phenylalanine or tryptophan. A D gene is named only where the DNA matches it firmly. Where a row states a size, it is once, few, many or the class of an expanded clone; other rows omit it.

j_gene: TRBJ2-1
abundance: -
d_gene: -
v_gene: TRBV2
CDR3nt: TGTGCCAGCAGTGGGGTAAATGAGCAGTTCTTC
CDR3aa: CASSGVNEQFF

j_gene: TRBJ1-2
abundance: -
d_gene: TRBD1
v_gene: TRBV29-1
CDR3nt: TGCAGCGTCGACGCAGGGGGGGACCACAGGGGCTACACCTTC
CDR3aa: CSVDAGGDHRGYTF

j_gene: TRBJ1-3
abundance: -
d_gene: -
v_gene: TRBV28
CDR3nt: TGTGCCAGCAGTTTACCCCAGGGGCCGGGAAACACCATATATTTT
CDR3aa: CASSLPQGPGNTIYF

j_gene: TRBJ2-1
abundance: -
d_gene: -
v_gene: TRBV6-1
CDR3nt: TGTGCCAGCACCCGACTAGGCGGGGACAATGAGCAGTTCTTC
CDR3aa: CASTRLGGDNEQFF

j_gene: TRBJ1-4
abundance: -
d_gene: TRBD1
v_gene: TRBV4-1
CDR3nt: TGCGCCAGCAGTCCCGGGACAGGGGGCAACGGTGAAAAACTGTTTTTT
CDR3aa: CASSPGTGGNGEKLFF

j_gene: TRBJ1-1
abundance: -
d_gene: -
v_gene: TRBV28
CDR3nt: TGTGCCAGCAGTTTCGGGCTTTACGCTGAAGCTTTCTTT
CDR3aa: CASSFGLYAEAFF

j_gene: TRBJ2-2
abundance: -
d_gene: -
v_gene: TRBV28
CDR3nt: TGTGCCAGCAGTTTAGGGCAGGGCGACGGGGAGCTGTTTTTT
CDR3aa: CASSLGQGDGELFF

j_gene: TRBJ2-7
abundance: -
d_gene: TRBD2
v_gene: TRBV2
CDR3nt: TGTGCCAGCAGTGCACTAGCGGGAGAACTCCGCGAGCAGTACTTC
CDR3aa: CASSALAGELREQYF

j_gene: TRBJ1-5
abundance: -
d_gene: -
v_gene: TRBV18
CDR3nt: TGTGCCAGCTCAGAAGGAGTGAATCAGCCCCAGCATTTT
CDR3aa: CASSEGVNQPQHF

j_gene: TRBJ1-1
abundance: -
d_gene: -
v_gene: TRBV7-2
CDR3nt: TGTGCCAGCAGCTTAGTACAGGACACTGAAGCTTTCTTT
CDR3aa: CASSLVQDTEAFF

j_gene: TRBJ2-5
abundance: -
d_gene: -
v_gene: TRBV10-1
CDR3nt: TGCGCCAGCAGTGAGTCGAGTGGACGGATCCAAGAGACCCAGTACTTC
CDR3aa: CASSESSGRIQETQYF

j_gene: TRBJ1-3
abundance: many
d_gene: TRBD1
v_gene: TRBV5-1
CDR3nt: TGCGCCAGCAGGACGGGACAGCCCTCTGGAAACACCATATATTTT
CDR3aa: CASRTGQPSGNTIYF

j_gene: TRBJ2-1
abundance: -
d_gene: TRBD2
v_gene: TRBV19
CDR3nt: TGTGCCAGTAGTCTGCAAGCGGGGCGCTCCTACAATGAGCAGTTCTTC
CDR3aa: CASSLQAGRSYNEQFF

j_gene: TRBJ2-3
abundance: -
d_gene: TRBD2
v_gene: TRBV19
CDR3nt: TGTGCCAGTAGTGGCCTAGCGGGAGTAGATACGCAGTATTTT
CDR3aa: CASSGLAGVDTQYF

j_gene: TRBJ1-3
abundance: -
d_gene: TRBD1
v_gene: TRBV28
CDR3nt: TGTGCCAGCAGCCTAAATACAGGGGGCGCTTTTGGAAACACCATATATTTT
CDR3aa: CASSLNTGGAFGNTIYF

j_gene: TRBJ2-1
abundance: -
d_gene: TRBD2
v_gene: TRBV23-1
CDR3nt: TGCGCCAGCAGTCAATCTCTTAGCGGGAACTACTCCAATGAGCAGTTCTTC
CDR3aa: CASSQSLSGNYSNEQFF

j_gene: TRBJ1-5
abundance: -
d_gene: -
v_gene: TRBV19
CDR3nt: TGTGCCAGTAGTTCGCAGACCCATAGCAATCAGCCCCAGCATTTT
CDR3aa: CASSSQTHSNQPQHF

j_gene: TRBJ2-5
abundance: -
d_gene: -
v_gene: TRBV5-1
CDR3nt: TGCGCCAGCAGATTCCTCCAAGAGACCCAGTACTTC
CDR3aa: CASRFLQETQYF

j_gene: TRBJ1-2
abundance: -
d_gene: TRBD1
v_gene: TRBV4-1
CDR3nt: TGCGCCAGCAGGCCCTTGAGAAGCGGACAGGGGTATGGCTACACCTTC
CDR3aa: CASRPLRSGQGYGYTF

j_gene: TRBJ2-7
abundance: -
d_gene: -
v_gene: TRBV19
CDR3nt: TGTGCCAGTAGTATCGGGCAGGGAAGGACCCTCGAGCAGTACTTC
CDR3aa: CASSIGQGRTLEQYF

j_gene: TRBJ2-5
abundance: once
d_gene: TRBD2
v_gene: TRBV30
CDR3nt: TGTGCCTGGACCCCGGGACTACAAGAGACCCAGTACTTC
CDR3aa: CAWTPGLQETQYF

j_gene: TRBJ1-1
abundance: -
d_gene: -
v_gene: TRBV5-6
CDR3nt: TGTGCCAGCAGTTCGGGCAGGGAAAGGAACACTGAAGCTTTCTTT
CDR3aa: CASSSGRERNTEAFF

j_gene: TRBJ1-5
abundance: -
d_gene: -
v_gene: TRBV5-8
CDR3nt: TGTGCCAGCAGCTTCTCACCGATTAGCAATCAGCCCCAGCATTTT
CDR3aa: CASSFSPISNQPQHF

j_gene: TRBJ2-2
abundance: -
d_gene: -
v_gene: TRBV19
CDR3nt: TGTGCCAGTAGAGGACCGAACACCGGGGAGCTGTTTTTT
CDR3aa: CASRGPNTGELFF

j_gene: TRBJ2-7
abundance: -
d_gene: TRBD2
v_gene: TRBV10-3
CDR3nt: TGTGCCATCAGTGCGGGACTAGCGGGAGGGAGGTCCTACGAGCAGTACTTC
CDR3aa: CAISAGLAGGRSYEQYF

j_gene: TRBJ2-7
abundance: -
d_gene: -
v_gene: TRBV19
CDR3nt: TGTGCCAGTAGTAAGGAGGCCTACCACTACGAGCAGTACTTC
CDR3aa: CASSKEAYHYEQYF

j_gene: TRBJ2-1
abundance: -
d_gene: -
v_gene: TRBV28
CDR3nt: TGTGCCAGCAGTTTCTTTTATGAGCAGTTCTTC
CDR3aa: CASSFFYEQFF

j_gene: TRBJ1-4
abundance: once
d_gene: -
v_gene: TRBV2
CDR3nt: TGTGCCAAGGGGGGGGCTAATGAAAAACTGTTTTTT
CDR3aa: CAKGGANEKLFF

j_gene: TRBJ2-7
abundance: once
d_gene: -
v_gene: TRBV28
CDR3nt: TGTGCCAGCAGTTTAGGGAACAGGGTCTACGAGCAGTACTTC
CDR3aa: CASSLGNRVYEQYF

j_gene: TRBJ2-3
abundance: -
d_gene: TRBD2
v_gene: TRBV5-4
CDR3nt: TGTGCCAGCACCTTAGCGGGAGGGCGCGGAGATACGCAGTATTTT
CDR3aa: CASTLAGGRGDTQYF

j_gene: TRBJ2-1
abundance: -
d_gene: TRBD2
v_gene: TRBV6-6
CDR3nt: TGTGCCAGCAGTTACTCGGCGGGAGCGGGATACAATGAGCAGTTCTTC
CDR3aa: CASSYSAGAGYNEQFF

j_gene: TRBJ1-1
abundance: -
d_gene: -
v_gene: TRBV25-1
CDR3nt: TGTGCCAGCAGACCTACCGCGGGGAACACTGAAGCTTTCTTT
CDR3aa: CASRPTAGNTEAFF

j_gene: TRBJ2-3
abundance: -
d_gene: -
v_gene: TRBV10-3
CDR3nt: TGTGCCATCAGTCCCACGAGTGGGACAGATACGCAGTATTTT
CDR3aa: CAISPTSGTDTQYF

j_gene: TRBJ1-1
abundance: -
d_gene: TRBD1
v_gene: TRBV7-9
CDR3nt: TGTGCCAGCAGCTCAGAAATCAGGGGGACTGAAGCTTTCTTT
CDR3aa: CASSSEIRGTEAFF

j_gene: TRBJ2-6
abundance: -
d_gene: -
v_gene: TRBV19
CDR3nt: TGTGCCAGACTTCCAGCCCCCGTCAGAGACTCTGGGGCCAACGTCCTGACTTTC
CDR3aa: CARLPAPVRDSGANVLTF

j_gene: TRBJ2-2
abundance: -
d_gene: -
v_gene: TRBV2
CDR3nt: TGTGCCAGCAGTGGGGACATATCGAACACCGGGGAGCTGTTTTTT
CDR3aa: CASSGDISNTGELFF

j_gene: TRBJ2-7
abundance: -
d_gene: TRBD2
v_gene: TRBV7-2
CDR3nt: TGTGCCAGCAGCTTAGGCCTAGCGGGAGGGCTCCGCGAGCAGTACTTC
CDR3aa: CASSLGLAGGLREQYF

j_gene: TRBJ2-7
abundance: -
d_gene: -
v_gene: TRBV6-1
CDR3nt: TGTGCCAGCAGGATCGGTCCCTCGCAGTACTTC
CDR3aa: CASRIGPSQYF

j_gene: TRBJ2-2
abundance: -
d_gene: -
v_gene: TRBV5-1
CDR3nt: TGCGCCAGCAGCTTGGCTAGTGACGGGGAGCTGTTTTTT
CDR3aa: CASSLASDGELFF

j_gene: TRBJ2-5
abundance: once
d_gene: -
v_gene: TRBV28
CDR3nt: TGTGCCAGCAGTTTCGGGGGCGACCAAGAGACCCAGTACTTC
CDR3aa: CASSFGGDQETQYF

j_gene: TRBJ1-1
abundance: -
d_gene: -
v_gene: TRBV6-1
CDR3nt: TGTGCCAGCTCCGGGACATCGAATACTGAAGCTTTCTTT
CDR3aa: CASSGTSNTEAFF

j_gene: TRBJ1-6
abundance: -
d_gene: -
v_gene: TRBV30
CDR3nt: TGTGCCTGGAGTGTAACGGATAGTTCACCCCTCCACTTT
CDR3aa: CAWSVTDSSPLHF

j_gene: TRBJ2-5
abundance: -
d_gene: TRBD2
v_gene: TRBV4-1
CDR3nt: TGCGCCAGCAGCCAAGATCGCCGGACTAGCGGGGGCCAAGAGACCCAGTACTTC
CDR3aa: CASSQDRRTSGGQETQYF

j_gene: TRBJ2-1
abundance: -
d_gene: -
v_gene: TRBV10-3
CDR3nt: TGTGCCATTTCCGACGCCTCCTACAATGAGCAGTTCTTC
CDR3aa: CAISDASYNEQFF

j_gene: TRBJ1-5
abundance: -
d_gene: -
v_gene: TRBV4-1
CDR3nt: TGCGCCAGCAGCCGAGACGCAGGGGGCAATCAGCCCCAGCATTTT
CDR3aa: CASSRDAGGNQPQHF

j_gene: TRBJ2-2
abundance: -
d_gene: TRBD1
v_gene: TRBV5-8
CDR3nt: TGTGCCAGCAGCTTGGAGGGGGCCCACCGAGGCGGGGAGCTGTTTTTT
CDR3aa: CASSLEGAHRGGELFF

j_gene: TRBJ2-5
abundance: -
d_gene: TRBD2
v_gene: TRBV5-6
CDR3nt: TGTGCCAGCAGCTACGCATTCGGACTAGCGGGAGGGAAGACCCAGTACTTC
CDR3aa: CASSYAFGLAGGKTQYF

j_gene: TRBJ2-3
abundance: -
d_gene: TRBD2
v_gene: TRBV5-1
CDR3nt: TGCGCCAGCAGCCCGGAGGTAGCGGGAGGTTATACGCAGTATTTT
CDR3aa: CASSPEVAGGYTQYF

j_gene: TRBJ1-2
abundance: -
d_gene: -
v_gene: TRBV7-8
CDR3nt: TGTGCCAGCAGCTTAGGGGCCTGGGGCTATGGCTACACCTTC
CDR3aa: CASSLGAWGYGYTF

j_gene: TRBJ2-5
abundance: -
d_gene: -
v_gene: TRBV28
CDR3nt: TGTGCCAGCAGAAGGGGACTCGAAGAGACCCAGTACTTC
CDR3aa: CASRRGLEETQYF

j_gene: TRBJ2-7
abundance: -
d_gene: -
v_gene: TRBV5-6
CDR3nt: TGTGCCAGCAGCTCCTGGATCAGGGCAACTAGCTCCTACGAGCAGTACTTC
CDR3aa: CASSSWIRATSSYEQYF

j_gene: TRBJ1-3
abundance: -
d_gene: -
v_gene: TRBV28
CDR3nt: TGTGCCAGCAGTTCGGCTGGAAACACCATATATTTT
CDR3aa: CASSSAGNTIYF

j_gene: TRBJ2-6
abundance: -
d_gene: -
v_gene: TRBV6-4
CDR3nt: TGTGCCAGCAGCGAAAGGGGATCTGGGGCCAACGTCCTGACTTTC
CDR3aa: CASSERGSGANVLTF

j_gene: TRBJ1-1
abundance: -
d_gene: -
v_gene: TRBV7-9
CDR3nt: TGTGCCAGCAGCTTAGGATCCGAGCCACATGAAGCTTTCTTT
CDR3aa: CASSLGSEPHEAFF

j_gene: TRBJ1-5
abundance: -
d_gene: TRBD1
v_gene: TRBV15
CDR3nt: TGTGCCACCAGCAGCCTACAGGGGAGGCAGCCCCAGCATTTT
CDR3aa: CATSSLQGRQPQHF

j_gene: TRBJ2-2
abundance: once
d_gene: -
v_gene: TRBV5-1
CDR3nt: TGCGCCAGCAGCTTATTCGAGCGGGCCGCGAACACCGGGGAGCTGTTTTTT
CDR3aa: CASSLFERAANTGELFF

j_gene: TRBJ1-2
abundance: once
d_gene: TRBD1
v_gene: TRBV7-9
CDR3nt: TGTGCCAGCAGCGAAGGACAGGGTTACCTCTATGGCTACACCTTC
CDR3aa: CASSEGQGYLYGYTF

j_gene: TRBJ1-2
abundance: -
d_gene: TRBD1
v_gene: TRBV7-6
CDR3nt: TGTGCCAGCAGCCCCGAGCTGGGACAGGGAGACTATGGCTACACCTTC
CDR3aa: CASSPELGQGDYGYTF

j_gene: TRBJ2-7
abundance: -
d_gene: TRBD2
v_gene: TRBV5-6
CDR3nt: TGTGCCAGCAGCAGTAGCGGGGGGATCTACGAGCAGTACTTC
CDR3aa: CASSSSGGIYEQYF

j_gene: TRBJ2-1
abundance: few
d_gene: -
v_gene: TRBV7-2
CDR3nt: TGTGCCAGCAGCTTATTACTGACTGAGCAGTTCTTC
CDR3aa: CASSLLLTEQFF